The rows below give T cell receptor beta chains drawn from one sample of a study of shared clonotypes between healthy human individuals. Libraries were prepared by immunoSEQ multiplex PCR; TCRdb keeps only in-frame clonotypes and omits some of them. The sample records around 2.1 million clones, under 97% being singletons. Sequenced sample: naive CD4+ T cells sorted from blood. These receptors were collected from a man aged 18 to 35 in good health. Each CDR3 is given with its conserved first and last residue. Fields, in order: clone size, J gene, V gene, D gene, CDR3 DNA, CDR3 protein. The D gene is left open where the match is weak. Expanded clones get a size class; other rows say once, few or many, or leave the size out.

size: NA
J: TRBJ2-6
V: TRBV11-2
D: NA
DNA: TGTGCCAGCAGCTTCACTCTCCGCTCTGGGGCCAACGTCCTGACTTTC
CDR3: CASSFTLRSGANVLTF

size: once
J: TRBJ2-5
V: TRBV5-5
D: TRBD1
DNA: TGTGCCAGCAGCGGACAGGGGATACAAGAGACCCAGTACTTC
CDR3: CASSGQGIQETQYF

size: NA
J: TRBJ2-5
V: TRBV5-4
D: NA
DNA: TGTGCCAGCAGCTTGGGGGGGTTCAAAGAGACCCAGTACTTC
CDR3: CASSLGGFKETQYF

size: NA
J: TRBJ2-7
V: TRBV11-2
D: TRBD1
DNA: TGTGCCAGCAGCCACCGGACAGGGAAGGGCGAGCAGTACTTC
CDR3: CASSHRTGKGEQYF

size: NA
J: TRBJ2-5
V: TRBV5-4
D: TRBD1
DNA: TGTGCCAGCAGCTTGGAGGCGCAGGGGGTGCGAGAGACCCAGTACTTC
CDR3: CASSLEAQGVRETQYF

size: NA
J: TRBJ1-1
V: TRBV29-1
D: NA
DNA: TGCAGCGTAAAAAACGGGGGGAACACTGAAGCTTTCTTT
CDR3: CSVKNGGNTEAFF

size: NA
J: TRBJ2-7
V: TRBV27
D: NA
DNA: TGTGCCAGCAGTTTGTCGTCTCCAAAAGGTACCTACGAGCAGTACTTC
CDR3: CASSLSSPKGTYEQYF

size: NA
J: TRBJ1-1
V: TRBV11-2
D: NA
DNA: TGTGCCAGCAGCTTGTCAGGGCCCACTGAAGCTTTCTTT
CDR3: CASSLSGPTEAFF

size: NA
J: TRBJ2-7
V: TRBV10-3
D: NA
DNA: TGTGCCATCAGTGGAGGGGACGGGGGCTCCTACGAGCAGTACTTC
CDR3: CAISGGDGGSYEQYF

size: NA
J: TRBJ2-2
V: TRBV5-1
D: TRBD1
DNA: TGCGCCAGCACCTTGGGACAGTTGAACACCGGGGAGCTGTTTTTT
CDR3: CASTLGQLNTGELFF

size: NA
J: TRBJ2-3
V: TRBV6-1
D: NA
DNA: TGTGCCAGCAGTGGTGACAGAGGAGGCACAGATACGCAGTATTTT
CDR3: CASSGDRGGTDTQYF

size: NA
J: TRBJ2-5
V: TRBV7-2
D: TRBD2
DNA: TGTGCCAGCAGCTTCCTGACTAGCGGGAGTATTGAGACCCAGTACTTC
CDR3: CASSFLTSGSIETQYF

size: NA
J: TRBJ2-7
V: TRBV7-6
D: TRBD1
DNA: TGTGCCAGCAGCTTCTCGGGACAGGGAGGGGGTAACGAGCAGTACTTC
CDR3: CASSFSGQGGGNEQYF

size: NA
J: TRBJ2-3
V: TRBV9
D: TRBD2
DNA: TGTGCCAGCAGCGTAGACCTAGCGGGAGCAGATACGCAGTATTTT
CDR3: CASSVDLAGADTQYF

size: NA
J: TRBJ2-1
V: TRBV2
D: NA
DNA: TGTGCCAGCAGCGCCCGTCATTTTGGAAGCTCCTACAATGAGCAGTTCTTC
CDR3: CASSARHFGSSYNEQFF

size: once
J: TRBJ2-7
V: TRBV28
D: NA
DNA: TGTGCCAGCATTCCATCCGGTCGACAGTACTCCTACGAGCAGTACTTC
CDR3: CASIPSGRQYSYEQYF

size: once
J: TRBJ1-2
V: TRBV5-4
D: NA
DNA: TGTGCCAGCAGCTCGCCGACAGACTATGGCTACACCTTC
CDR3: CASSSPTDYGYTF

size: few
J: TRBJ2-7
V: TRBV27
D: TRBD1
DNA: TGTGCCAGCAGACCTGTCCCCGGGACAGGGCTGTACGAGCAGTACTTC
CDR3: CASRPVPGTGLYEQYF

size: NA
J: TRBJ2-7
V: TRBV7-7
D: NA
DNA: TGTGCTAGCAGCTTAGCTCCAGGGGGGGAGCAGTACTTC
CDR3: CASSLAPGGEQYF

size: NA
J: TRBJ2-2
V: TRBV7-2
D: TRBD2
DNA: TGTGCCAGCAGCTTACAGGGCGGGAGTACCGGGGAGCTGTTTTTT
CDR3: CASSLQGGSTGELFF

size: NA
J: TRBJ1-2
V: TRBV18
D: NA
DNA: TGTGCCAGCTCACCACCGGCGGGGCAGATTTATGGCTACACCTTC
CDR3: CASSPPAGQIYGYTF

size: few
J: TRBJ2-7
V: TRBV6-5
D: NA
DNA: TGTGCCTCGAGGGGGTTAACTCACGAGCAGTACTTC
CDR3: CASRGLTHEQYF

size: NA
J: TRBJ2-6
V: TRBV5-1
D: NA
DNA: TGCGCCAGCAGCTTGTCGGGGGCCGGATCTGGGGCCAACGTCCTGACTTTC
CDR3: CASSLSGAGSGANVLTF

size: NA
J: TRBJ2-1
V: TRBV2
D: NA
DNA: TGTGCCAGCAGTGACAGGGCGTTTAGCAATGAGCAGTTCTTC
CDR3: CASSDRAFSNEQFF

size: NA
J: TRBJ1-6
V: TRBV25-1
D: NA
DNA: TGTGCCAGCAGTGCTTTGGAGCTTTATAATTCACCCCTCCACTTT
CDR3: CASSALELYNSPLHF

size: NA
J: TRBJ2-2
V: TRBV15
D: NA
DNA: TGTGCCACCAGCAGTACAGGGCGGGCCAGCACCGGGGAGCTGTTTTTT
CDR3: CATSSTGRASTGELFF

size: NA
J: TRBJ2-2
V: TRBV10-3
D: TRBD1
DNA: TGTGCCACCAGCGCTATCCCCCGGGACAGGGGCACCGGGGAGCTGTTTTTT
CDR3: CATSAIPRDRGTGELFF

size: NA
J: TRBJ2-7
V: TRBV7-2
D: TRBD1
DNA: TGTGCCAGCAGCTTCCCGGGACAGGGGTACGAGCAGTACTTC
CDR3: CASSFPGQGYEQYF

size: NA
J: TRBJ1-2
V: TRBV30
D: NA
DNA: TGTGCCTGGAGGGGAAAGTATGGCTACACCTTC
CDR3: CAWRGKYGYTF

size: NA
J: TRBJ2-7
V: TRBV10-3
D: TRBD1
DNA: TGTGCCAGTGGGACAGGAGTCTACGAGCAGTACTTC
CDR3: CASGTGVYEQYF

size: NA
J: TRBJ1-5
V: TRBV5-1
D: TRBD1
DNA: TGCGCCAGCAGCCTTACAGGGGGCGGGAATCAGCCCCAGCATTTT
CDR3: CASSLTGGGNQPQHF

size: NA
J: TRBJ1-1
V: TRBV4-1
D: NA
DNA: TGCGCCAGCAGCCAATCGGGAGGAATGAACACTGAAGCTTTCTTT
CDR3: CASSQSGGMNTEAFF

size: NA
J: TRBJ1-5
V: TRBV2
D: NA
DNA: TGTGCCAGCAGTAAAGGGGAGGGGCGGCCCCAGCATTTT
CDR3: CASSKGEGRPQHF

size: NA
J: TRBJ1-2
V: TRBV2
D: NA
DNA: TGTGCCAGCAGTGTGTGGGATTTTTTGGAAGATCTCAGGGACTATGGCTACACCTTC
CDR3: CASSVWDFLEDLRDYGYTF

size: NA
J: TRBJ1-4
V: TRBV5-4
D: NA
DNA: TGTGCCAGCAGCTCATTTGGGTGGGATGAAAAACTGTTTTTT
CDR3: CASSSFGWDEKLFF

size: NA
J: TRBJ1-6
V: TRBV30
D: NA
DNA: TGTGCCTGGGGGGACCTGGGGAATTCACCCCTCCACTTT
CDR3: CAWGDLGNSPLHF

size: NA
J: TRBJ2-1
V: TRBV7-2
D: TRBD2
DNA: TGTGCCAGCAGCTTTGCCGGGAGGGGTAGCTCCTACAATGAGCAGTTCTTC
CDR3: CASSFAGRGSSYNEQFF

size: NA
J: TRBJ2-1
V: TRBV9
D: NA
DNA: TGTGCCAGCAGCACGGGTGCCTACAATGAGCAGTTCTTC
CDR3: CASSTGAYNEQFF

size: NA
J: TRBJ2-3
V: TRBV6-5
D: NA
DNA: TGTGCCAGCAGTTACCATCTAGAGGATACGCAGTATTTT
CDR3: CASSYHLEDTQYF

size: NA
J: TRBJ2-5
V: TRBV30
D: NA
DNA: TGTGCCTGGAGTAGAGTCGAGGAGACCCAGTACTTC
CDR3: CAWSRVEETQYF

size: NA
J: TRBJ2-5
V: TRBV5-4
D: TRBD1
DNA: TGTGCCAGCAGCCCAGGGACAGGGGAAGAGACCCAGTACTTC
CDR3: CASSPGTGEETQYF

size: NA
J: TRBJ2-7
V: TRBV5-4
D: TRBD1
DNA: TGTGCCAGCAGCTTTGGGACAGGGATCTTCAACGAGCAGTACTTC
CDR3: CASSFGTGIFNEQYF